This T cell receptor beta chain was retrieved from a study of blood T cell repertoires in COVID-19. At the level of the study: PBMCs, B-cell-depleted T cells, or T cells were the source of the cDNA or gDNA that made up the material.

Seattle's cohort entered during active infection and was followed longitudinally. Study processing details: Using reference gene primer amplification, nucleated cell counts were estimated. The data were produced by immunoSEQ multiplex PCR, yet TCRdb's version contains in-frame clones alone and is incomplete. That table supplies the V and J calls and clone size; D and trimming were determined from the DNA. The sample includes 150,000 to 200,000 clones, approximately 95% seen only once; the top ten take less than 2%. The CDR3 runs to 14 residues. V gave up 4 bases and J gave up 8 bases; unmatched junction bases: 10. Germline CDR1 reads PRHDT; CDR2 reads FYEKMQ (reference sequence).

Sequencing was carried out using peripheral blood. This sequence originates from a woman aged 55-75 years with COVID-19, enrolled during active disease. This chain links TRBV13 with TRBJ1-1, with TRBD1 matching over 7 bases. The CDR3 region is CASSSRTGFAEAFF. CDR3 nucleotides: TGTGCCAGCAGCTCCAGGACAGGTTTTGCAGAAGCTTTCTTT.